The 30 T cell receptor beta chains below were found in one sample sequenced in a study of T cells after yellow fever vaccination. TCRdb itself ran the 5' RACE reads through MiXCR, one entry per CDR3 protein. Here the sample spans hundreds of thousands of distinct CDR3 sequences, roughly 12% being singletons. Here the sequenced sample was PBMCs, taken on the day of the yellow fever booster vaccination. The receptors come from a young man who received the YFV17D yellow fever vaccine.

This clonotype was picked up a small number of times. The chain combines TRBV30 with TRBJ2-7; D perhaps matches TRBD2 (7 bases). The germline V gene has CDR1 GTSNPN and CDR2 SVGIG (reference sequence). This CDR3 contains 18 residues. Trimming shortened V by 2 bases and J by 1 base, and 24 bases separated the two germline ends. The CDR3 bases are TGTGCCTGGAGTTGGGGGTGGGGGCGCGGGCGGGAGTCCTACGAGCAGTACTTC. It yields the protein CAWSWGWGRGRESYEQYF.

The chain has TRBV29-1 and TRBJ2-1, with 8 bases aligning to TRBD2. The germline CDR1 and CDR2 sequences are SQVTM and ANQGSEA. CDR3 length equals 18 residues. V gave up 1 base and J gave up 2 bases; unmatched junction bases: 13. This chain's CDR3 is CSVEGGTSGRSPYNEQFF. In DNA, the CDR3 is TGCAGCGTTGAAGGGGGCACTAGCGGAAGATCCCCCTACAATGAGCAGTTCTTC.

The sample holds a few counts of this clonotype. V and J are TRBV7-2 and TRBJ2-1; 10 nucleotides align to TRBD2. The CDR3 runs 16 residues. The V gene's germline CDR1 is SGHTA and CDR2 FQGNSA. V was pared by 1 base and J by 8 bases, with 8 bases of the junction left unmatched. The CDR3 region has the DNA TGTGCCAGCAGCTTAGATACAGCGGGAGGGGCGTATGAGCAGTTCTTC. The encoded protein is CASSLDTAGGAYEQFF.

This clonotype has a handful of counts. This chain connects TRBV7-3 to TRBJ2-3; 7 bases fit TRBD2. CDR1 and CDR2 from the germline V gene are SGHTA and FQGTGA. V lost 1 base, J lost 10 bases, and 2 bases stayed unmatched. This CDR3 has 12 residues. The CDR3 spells CASSLSGGAQYF. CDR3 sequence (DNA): TGTGCCAGCAGCTTAAGTGGGGGGGCGCAGTATTTT. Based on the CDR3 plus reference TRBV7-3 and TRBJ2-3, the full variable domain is GAGVSQTPSNKVTEKGKYVELRCDPISGHTALYWYRQSLGQGPEFLIYFQGTGAADDSGLPNDRFFAVRPEGSVSTLKIQRTERGDSAVYLCASSLSGGAQYFGPGTRLTVL.

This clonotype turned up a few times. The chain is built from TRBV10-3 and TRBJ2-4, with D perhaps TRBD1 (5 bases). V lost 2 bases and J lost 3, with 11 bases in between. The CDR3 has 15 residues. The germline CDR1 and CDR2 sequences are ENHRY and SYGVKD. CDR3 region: CAISEQGPGKNIQYF. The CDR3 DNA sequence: TGTGCCATCAGTGAGCAGGGTCCTGGCAAAAACATTCAGTACTTC.

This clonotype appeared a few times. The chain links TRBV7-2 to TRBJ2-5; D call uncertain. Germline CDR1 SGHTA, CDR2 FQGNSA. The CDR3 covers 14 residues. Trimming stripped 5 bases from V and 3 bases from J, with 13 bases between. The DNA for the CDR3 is TGTGCCAGCAGCCGACAACCGAAAAAAGAGACCCAGTACTTC. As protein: CASSRQPKKETQYF.

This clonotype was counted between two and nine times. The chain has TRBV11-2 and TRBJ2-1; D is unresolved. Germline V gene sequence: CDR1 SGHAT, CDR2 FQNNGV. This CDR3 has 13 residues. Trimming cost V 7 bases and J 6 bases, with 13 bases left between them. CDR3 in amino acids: CASTLQLTNEQFF. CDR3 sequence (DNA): TGTGCCAGCACCCTCCAACTAACCAATGAGCAGTTCTTC.

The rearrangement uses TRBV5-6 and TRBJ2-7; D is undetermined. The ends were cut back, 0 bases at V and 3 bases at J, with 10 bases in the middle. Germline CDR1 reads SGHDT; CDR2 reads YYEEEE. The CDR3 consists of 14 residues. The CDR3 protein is CASSLGLSNYEQYF. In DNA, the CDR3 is TGTGCCAGCAGCTTGGGTTTGTCAAACTACGAGCAGTACTTC.

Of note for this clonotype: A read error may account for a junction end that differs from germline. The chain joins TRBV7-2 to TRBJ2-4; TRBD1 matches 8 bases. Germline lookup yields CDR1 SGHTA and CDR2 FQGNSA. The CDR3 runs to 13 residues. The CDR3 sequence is CASSPDLRTGLRF. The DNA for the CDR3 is TGTGCCAGCAGCCCCGACCTAAGGACAGGGCTTCGCTTC. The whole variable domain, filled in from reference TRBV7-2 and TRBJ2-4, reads GAGVSQSPSNKVTEKGKDVELRCDPISGHTALYWYRQSLGQGLEFLIYFQGNSAPDKSGLPSDRFSAERTGGSVSTLTIQRTQQEDSAVYLCASSPDLRTGLRFGAGTRLSVL.

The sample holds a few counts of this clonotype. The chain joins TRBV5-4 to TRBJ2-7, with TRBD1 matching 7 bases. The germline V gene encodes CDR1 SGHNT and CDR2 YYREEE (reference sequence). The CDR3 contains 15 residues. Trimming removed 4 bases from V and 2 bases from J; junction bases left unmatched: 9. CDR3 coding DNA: TGTGCCAGCAGCAGACCCGGGACAGCTACCTACGAGCAGTACTTC. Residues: CASSRPGTATYEQYF.

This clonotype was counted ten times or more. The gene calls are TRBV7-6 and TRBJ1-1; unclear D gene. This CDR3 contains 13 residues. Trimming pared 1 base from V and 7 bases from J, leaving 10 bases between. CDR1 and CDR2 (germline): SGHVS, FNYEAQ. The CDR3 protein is CASSLGRLSEAFF. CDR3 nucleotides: TGTGCCAGCAGCTTAGGTCGGCTGAGTGAAGCTTTCTTT. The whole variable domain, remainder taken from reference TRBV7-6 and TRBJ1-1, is GAGVSQSPRYKVTKRGQDVALRCDPISGHVSLYWYRQALGQGPEFLTYFNYEAQQDKSGLPNDRFSAERPEGSISTLTIQRTEQRDSAMYRCASSLGRLSEAFFGQGTRLTVV.

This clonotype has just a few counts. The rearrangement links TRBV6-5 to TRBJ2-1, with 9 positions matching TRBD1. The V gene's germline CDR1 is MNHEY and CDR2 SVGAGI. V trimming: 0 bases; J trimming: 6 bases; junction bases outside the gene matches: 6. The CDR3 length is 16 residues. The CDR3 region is CASSYSGTGKVNEQFF. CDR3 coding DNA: TGTGCCAGCAGTTACTCCGGGACAGGGAAGGTCAATGAGCAGTTCTTC.

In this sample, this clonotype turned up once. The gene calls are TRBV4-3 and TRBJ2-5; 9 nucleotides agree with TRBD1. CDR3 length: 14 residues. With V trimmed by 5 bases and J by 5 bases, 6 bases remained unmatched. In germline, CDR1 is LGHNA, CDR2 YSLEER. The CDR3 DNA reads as TGCGCCAGCAGCGGTGACAGGGGGAGCGAGACCCAGTACTTC. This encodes CASSGDRGSETQYF.

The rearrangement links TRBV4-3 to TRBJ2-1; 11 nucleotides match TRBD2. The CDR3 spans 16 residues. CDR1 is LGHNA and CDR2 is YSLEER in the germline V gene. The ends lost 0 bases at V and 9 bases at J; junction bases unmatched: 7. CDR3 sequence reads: CASSQDYLAGGPEQFF. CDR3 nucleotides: TGCGCCAGCAGCCAAGATTACTTAGCGGGAGGGCCTGAGCAGTTCTTC.

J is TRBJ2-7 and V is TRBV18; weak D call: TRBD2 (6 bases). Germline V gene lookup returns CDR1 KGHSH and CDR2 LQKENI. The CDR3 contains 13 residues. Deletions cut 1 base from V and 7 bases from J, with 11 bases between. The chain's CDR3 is CASSPRDSGEQYF. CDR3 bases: TGTGCCAGCTCACCACGGGACTCGGGGGAGCAGTACTTC.

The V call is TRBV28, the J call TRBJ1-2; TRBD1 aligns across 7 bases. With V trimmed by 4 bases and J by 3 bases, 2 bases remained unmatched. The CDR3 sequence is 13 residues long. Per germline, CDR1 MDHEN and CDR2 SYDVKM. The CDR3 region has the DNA TGTGCCAGCAGTTCCGGACAGGACTATGGCTACACCTTC. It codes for CASSSGQDYGYTF.

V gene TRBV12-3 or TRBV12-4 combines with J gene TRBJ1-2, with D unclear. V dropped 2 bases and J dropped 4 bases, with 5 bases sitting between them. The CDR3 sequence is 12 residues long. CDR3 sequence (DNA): TGTGCCAGCAGTTTAATCGGCTATGGCTACACCTTC. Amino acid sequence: CASSLIGYGYTF.

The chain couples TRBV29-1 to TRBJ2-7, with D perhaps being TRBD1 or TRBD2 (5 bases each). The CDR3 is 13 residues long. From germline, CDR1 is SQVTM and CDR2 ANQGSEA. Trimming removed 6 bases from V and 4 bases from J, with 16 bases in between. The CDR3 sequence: CSVVLGPTYEQYF. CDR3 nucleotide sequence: TGCAGCGTGGTACTGGGACCAACGTACGAGCAGTACTTC.

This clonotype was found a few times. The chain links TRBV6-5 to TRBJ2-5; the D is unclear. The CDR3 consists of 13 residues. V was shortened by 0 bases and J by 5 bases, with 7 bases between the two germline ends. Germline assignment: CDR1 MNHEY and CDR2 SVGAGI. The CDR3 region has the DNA TGTGCCAGCAGTTACTCGAACTGGGAGACCCAGTACTTC. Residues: CASSYSNWETQYF.

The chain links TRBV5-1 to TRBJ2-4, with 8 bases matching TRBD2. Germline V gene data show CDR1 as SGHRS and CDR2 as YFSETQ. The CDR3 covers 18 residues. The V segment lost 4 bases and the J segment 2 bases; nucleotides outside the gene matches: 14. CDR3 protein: CASSPGGGGASTKNIQYF. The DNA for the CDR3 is TGCGCCAGCAGCCCGGGGGGGGGAGGCGCCTCTACCAAAAACATTCAGTACTTC.

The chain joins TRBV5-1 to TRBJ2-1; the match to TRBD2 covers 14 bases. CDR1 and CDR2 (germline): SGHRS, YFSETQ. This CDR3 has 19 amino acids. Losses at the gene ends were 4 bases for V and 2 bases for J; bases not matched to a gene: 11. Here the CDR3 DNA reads TGCGCCAGCAGCCGACTCGGGACTAGCGGGAGAGGGACCTACAATGAGCAGTTCTTC. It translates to CASSRLGTSGRGTYNEQFF. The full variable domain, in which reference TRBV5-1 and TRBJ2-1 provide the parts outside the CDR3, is KAGVTQTPRYLIKTRGQQVTLSCSPISGHRSVSWYQQTPGQGLQFLFEYFSETQRNKGNFPGRFSGRQFSNSRSEMNVSTLELGDSALYLCASSRLGTSGRGTYNEQFFGPGTRLTVL.

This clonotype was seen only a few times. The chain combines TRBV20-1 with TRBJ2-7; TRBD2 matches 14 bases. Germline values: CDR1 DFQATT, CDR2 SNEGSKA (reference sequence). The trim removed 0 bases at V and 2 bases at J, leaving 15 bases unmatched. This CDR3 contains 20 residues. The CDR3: CSARDVERLAGGPSPYEQYF. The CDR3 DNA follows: TGCAGTGCTAGAGATGTCGAGCGACTAGCGGGAGGGCCGTCCCCCTACGAGCAGTACTTC.

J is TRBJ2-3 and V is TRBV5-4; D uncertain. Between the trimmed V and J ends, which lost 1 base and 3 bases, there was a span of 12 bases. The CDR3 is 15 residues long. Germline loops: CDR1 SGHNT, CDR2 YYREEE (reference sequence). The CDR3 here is CASSLRGVGTDTQYF. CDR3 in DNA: TGTGCCAGCAGCTTGCGAGGAGTGGGGACAGATACGCAGTATTTT.

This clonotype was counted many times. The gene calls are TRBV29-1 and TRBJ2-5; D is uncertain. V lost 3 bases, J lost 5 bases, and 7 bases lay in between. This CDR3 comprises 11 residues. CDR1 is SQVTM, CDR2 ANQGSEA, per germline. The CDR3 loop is CSVEVRETQYF. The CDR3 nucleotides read TGCAGCGTTGAGGTCAGGGAGACCCAGTACTTC.

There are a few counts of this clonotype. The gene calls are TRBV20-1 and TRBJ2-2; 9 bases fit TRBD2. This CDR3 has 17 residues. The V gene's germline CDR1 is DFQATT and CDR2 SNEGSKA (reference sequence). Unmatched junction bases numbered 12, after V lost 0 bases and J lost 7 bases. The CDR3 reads CSAREAGAGGRNGELFF. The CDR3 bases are TGCAGTGCTAGAGAGGCAGGTGCGGGAGGGCGAAACGGGGAGCTGTTTTTT.

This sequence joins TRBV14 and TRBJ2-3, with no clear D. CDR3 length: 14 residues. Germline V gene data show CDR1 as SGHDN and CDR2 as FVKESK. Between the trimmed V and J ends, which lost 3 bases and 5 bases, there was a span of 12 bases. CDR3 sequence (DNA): TGTGCCAGCAGCCACCCACCCGCTTTAGATACGCAGTATTTT. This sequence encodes CASSHPPALDTQYF.

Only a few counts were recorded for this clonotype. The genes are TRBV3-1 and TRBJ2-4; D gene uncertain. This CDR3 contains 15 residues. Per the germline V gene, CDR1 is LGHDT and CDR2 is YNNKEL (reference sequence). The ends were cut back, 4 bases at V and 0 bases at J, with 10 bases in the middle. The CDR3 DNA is TGTGCCAGCAGCCCCTTTCGGGTAGCCAAAAACATTCAGTACTTC. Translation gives CASSPFRVAKNIQYF.

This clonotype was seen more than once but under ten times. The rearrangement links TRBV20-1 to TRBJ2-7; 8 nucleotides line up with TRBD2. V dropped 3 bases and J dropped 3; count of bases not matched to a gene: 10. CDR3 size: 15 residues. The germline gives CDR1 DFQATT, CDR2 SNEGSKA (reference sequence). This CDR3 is CSASPPRSGSYEQYF. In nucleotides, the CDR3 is TGCAGTGCTAGCCCGCCGCGGAGCGGGAGCTACGAGCAGTACTTC.

The CDR3 nucleotides read TGTGCCAGCAGCCCTAGGGTGGGAGAGGCAGATACGCAGTATTTT. Translated, it gives CASSPRVGEADTQYF. This rearrangement joins TRBV7-2 to TRBJ2-3; tentatively, D is TRBD2 (5 bases). Germline-derived CDR1 and CDR2 are SGHTA and FQGNSA. The CDR3 is made up of 15 amino acids. V was cut by 5 bases and J by 4 bases, with 16 bases left in between. Filled out from reference TRBV7-2 and TRBJ2-3, the complete variable domain reads GAGVSQSPSNKVTEKGKDVELRCDPISGHTALYWYRQSLGQGLEFLIYFQGNSAPDKSGLPSDRFSAERTGGSVSTLTIQRTQQEDSAVYLCASSPRVGEADTQYFGPGTRLTVL.

CDR3 DNA: TGTGCCAGCAGTTCCCATCGGACAGGACCCCAAGAGACCCAGTACTTC. This codes for CASSSHRTGPQETQYF. V is TRBV6-2 or TRBV6-3 and J is TRBJ2-5, with 7 positions matching TRBD1. The germline V gene encodes CDR1 MNHEY and CDR2 SVGEGT. The length of the CDR3 is 16 residues. V shed 4 bases and J 1 base; nucleotides not matched to a gene: 9.